The 24 T cell receptor beta chains in this list originate from one sample, sequenced in a study of tumor-infiltrating lymphocytes in oesophageal squamous cell carcinoma. Using its own MiXCR run on the PCR reads, TCRdb lists one record per CDR3 protein. The table includes more than 9,500 distinct CDR3 sequences, approximately 52% detected once. Material: normal esophageal tissue next to the tumor. These receptors were taken from a male donor with esophageal squamous cell carcinoma.

The genes are TRBV7-9 and TRBJ2-7, with D perhaps assigned TRBD1 or TRBD2 (7 bases each). Trimming pared 4 bases from V and 2 bases from J, leaving 27 bases between. This CDR3 region has 19 residues. Germline CDR1 SEHNR, CDR2 FQNEAQ (reference sequence). DNA of the CDR3: TGTGCCAGCAGCTCTCCGCGGCGCGGGGGACAGCCTACCACCTACGAGCAGTACTTC. Translation gives CASSSPRRGGQPTTYEQYF.

This chain uses TRBV6-1 with TRBJ2-1, with D perhaps matching TRBD1 (6 bases). The CDR3 is 12 residues long. Between the trimmed V and J ends, which lost 6 bases and 9 bases, there was a span of 12 bases. Germline V gives CDR1 MNHNS, CDR2 SASEGT. CDR3 residues: CASSRTELEQFF. Written as DNA, the CDR3 is TGTGCCAGCAGCAGGACAGAGCTTGAGCAGTTCTTC.

This clonotype was recorded at least ten times. A read error may explain this, as a much larger clone is one base away. The V call is TRBV7-2, the J call TRBJ2-5, with 8 positions matching TRBD2. The CDR3 sequence is 14 residues long. The J segment lost 11 bases and the V segment lost 5 bases, leaving 13 bases of the junction unmatched. CDR1 SGHTA and CDR2 FQGNSA come from the germline V gene. The CDR3 region has the DNA TGTGCCAGCAGCCTCCAAGCGGGGGCCAATGAGCAGTACTTC. Its translation is CASSLQAGANEQYF.

This chain uses TRBV7-6 with TRBJ2-3; D is uncertain. The CDR3 has 14 residues. Trimming took 3 bases from V and 4 from J, leaving 11 bases between them. CDR1 is SGHVS and CDR2 is FNYEAQ in the germline V gene. CDR3 in amino acids: CASSLALSPDTQYF. In nucleotides, the CDR3 is TGTGCCAGCAGCTTGGCCTTGAGTCCAGATACGCAGTATTTT. Full variable domain (remainder filled in from reference TRBV7-6 and TRBJ2-3): GAGVSQSPRYKVTKRGQDVALRCDPISGHVSLYWYRQALGQGPEFLTYFNYEAQQDKSGLPNDRFSAERPEGSISTLTIQRTEQRDSAMYRCASSLALSPDTQYFGPGTRLTVL.

The chain joins TRBV28 to TRBJ2-2, with 7 positions matching TRBD2. The V gene end was trimmed by 5 bases and the J gene end by 4 bases; junction bases not matched to a gene: 7. CDR1 MDHEN and CDR2 SYDVKM come from the germline V gene. This CDR3 is built from 15 residues. CDR3 sequence: CASSPWGRATGELFF. CDR3 nucleotides: TGTGCCAGCAGTCCGTGGGGGAGGGCCACCGGGGAGCTGTTTTTT.

This chain connects TRBV6-1 to TRBJ1-5, with D possibly TRBD1 on 5 matching bases. Per the germline V gene, CDR1 is MNHNS and CDR2 is SASEGT. CDR3 length: 14 residues. V lost 6 bases, J lost 2 bases, and 11 bases lay in between. Here the CDR3 reads CASRGGGGNQPQHF. The DNA for the CDR3 is TGTGCCAGCAGGGGGGGGGGTGGCAATCAGCCCCAGCATTTT.

By share, this clonotype counts as medium-sized. The rearrangement joins TRBV7-9 to TRBJ2-3; 14 bases map to TRBD2. Trimming removed 5 bases from V and 4 bases from J; junction bases left unmatched: 5. This CDR3 region has 16 residues. Germline V gene lookup returns CDR1 SEHNR and CDR2 FQNEAQ (reference sequence). The CDR3, as DNA: TGTGCCAGCAGCCTAGGGACTAGCGGGAGCCCAGATACGCAGTATTTT. Translation: CASSLGTSGSPDTQYF.

This rearrangement joins TRBV24-1 to TRBJ1-5; D is unresolved. V lost 2 bases and J lost 0, with 13 bases in between. The germline V gene encodes CDR1 KGHDR and CDR2 SFDVKD. The CDR3 runs 17 residues. The CDR3 here is CATSDSGRGSSNQPQHF. The CDR3 DNA reads TGTGCCACCAGTGATTCGGGTCGAGGGTCTAGCAATCAGCCCCAGCATTTT.

The J gene is TRBJ2-5, the V gene TRBV7-2; 7 positions match TRBD2. The DNA end is a closer match to TRBJ2-1, so the J assignment may be wrong. CDR1 is SGHTA and CDR2 is FQGNSA in the germline V gene. The CDR3 has 16 amino acids. The CDR3: CASSPLAASGYNEQFF. The CDR3 DNA sequence: TGTGCCAGCAGCCCCCTAGCGGCTAGCGGATACAATGAGCAGTTCTTC.

The chain has TRBV7-4 and TRBJ2-6, with 8 positions matching TRBD2. Matching the DNA end better, TRBJ2-7 makes the J call doubtful. This CDR3 has 14 amino acids. Per germline, CDR1 SGHVT and CDR2 SQSDAQ. CDR3 DNA: TGTGCCAGCAGCTTAGAGCTTACTAGCGGTAAGCAGTACTTC. Translation: CASSLELTSGKQYF.

Note on this clonotype: A read error may explain this, as a much larger clone is one base away. CDR3 DNA: TGTGCCAGCAGCTATGGGACTCAAGCCGAGCAGTTCTTC. This codes for CASSYGTQAEQFF. The chain links TRBV11-2 to TRBJ2-3; a possible D gene is TRBD2 (6 bases). The better agreement between TRBJ2-1 and the DNA end casts doubt on the J call. The germline V gene encodes CDR1 SGHAT and CDR2 FQNNGV. This CDR3 is built from 13 residues.

This clonotype was seen at least ten times. The CDR3 sequence is CASSSRDSSYNEQFF. DNA of the CDR3: TGTGCCAGCAGCAGCCGGGACAGCTCCTACAATGAGCAGTTCTTC. The rearrangement links TRBV11-2 to TRBJ2-1; 7 bases are shared with TRBD1. Trimming removed 5 bases from V and 0 bases from J; junction bases left unmatched: 4. The germline V gene encodes CDR1 SGHAT and CDR2 FQNNGV. The CDR3 consists of 15 residues.

The chain carries TRBV7-6 and TRBJ2-3, with 12 bases identical to TRBD1. Gene TRBJ1-1 matches the end of the DNA better, so the J call may be wrong. Germline V gene lookup returns CDR1 SGHVS and CDR2 FNYEAQ. The CDR3 is 15 residues long. CDR3 protein: CASSLMGQGASEAFF. Written as DNA, the CDR3 is TGTGCCAGCAGCTTAATGGGACAGGGGGCCAGTGAAGCTTTCTTT.

This chain connects TRBV11-1 to TRBJ2-7, with D perhaps being TRBD1 or TRBD2 (6 bases each). The closer fit of TRBJ2-5 to the DNA end suggests the J call may be wrong. This CDR3 contains 15 residues. Germline loops: CDR1 SGHAT, CDR2 FQDESV (reference sequence). CDR3 loop: CASSRIGGGKETQYF. Written as DNA, the CDR3 is TGTGCCAGCAGCAGAATCGGGGGCGGAAAAGAGACCCAGTACTTC.

The chain employs TRBV7-3 and TRBJ2-3; tentative D call: TRBD1 (5 bases). The V gene lost 6 bases and the J gene lost 0 bases, with 13 bases spanning the gap. The CDR3 has 15 amino acids. Germline loops: CDR1 SGHTA, CDR2 FQGTGA. The CDR3 DNA reads TGTGCCAGCAGTGTCAGGGCTTCTAGCACAGATACGCAGTATTTT. Its protein is CASSVRASSTDTQYF.

This clonotype was picked up many times. The V and J genes are TRBV7-9 and TRBJ2-3, with 14 bases that match TRBD2. Unmatched junction bases numbered 11, after V lost 4 bases and J lost 5 bases. The CDR3 is 18 amino acids. The germline V gene has CDR1 SEHNR and CDR2 FQNEAQ (reference sequence). The CDR3 here is CASSSTSTSGGVIDTQYF. CDR3 nucleotides: TGTGCCAGCAGCTCAACGTCGACTAGCGGGGGGGTTATAGATACGCAGTATTTT. Complete variable domain (other parts from reference TRBV7-9 and TRBJ2-3): DTGVSQNPRHKITKRGQNVTFRCDPISEHNRLYWYRQTLGQGPEFLTYFQNEAQLEKSRLLSDRFSAERPKGSFSTLEIQRTEQGDSAMYLCASSSTSTSGGVIDTQYFGPGTRLTVL.

This clonotype was detected once. The chain uses TRBV6-1 and TRBJ2-5; D is undetermined. Matching the DNA end better, TRBJ2-7 makes the J call doubtful. Per the germline V gene, CDR1 is MNHNS and CDR2 is SASEGT. This CDR3 has 15 amino acids. CDR3 nucleotide sequence: TGTGCCAGCAGTGAAAGCTCAGCACGGAAAGACGAGCAGTACTTC. Amino acids: CASSESSARKDEQYF.

This clonotype was seen ten or more times. The V gene is TRBV3-1, the J gene TRBJ2-5; 7 positions agree with TRBD2. The CDR3 sequence is 16 residues long. Germline V gene lookup returns CDR1 LGHDT and CDR2 YNNKEL (reference sequence). After removal of 7 bases from V and 0 bases from J, the junction contained 11 bases not matched to a gene. The CDR3 region is CASTPKGRGYQETQYF. As DNA, the CDR3 is TGTGCCAGCACCCCGAAGGGGCGGGGGTACCAAGAGACCCAGTACTTC.

CDR3 region: CASTPPRVDKIYNEQFF. CDR3 nucleotide sequence: TGTGCCAGCACCCCCCCTCGAGTAGACAAAATCTACAATGAGCAGTTCTTC. The V gene is TRBV7-3, the J gene TRBJ2-1; D is ambiguous. The V and J ends lost 7 bases and 3 bases respectively, with 22 bases between them. CDR1 is SGHTA, CDR2 FQGTGA, per germline. The CDR3 covers 17 residues.

For the CDR3, the DNA is TGTGCCAGCAGAGAGACTGGAAACACCATATATTTT. It is translated as CASRETGNTIYF. The chain recombines TRBV28 with TRBJ1-3; no clear D. This CDR3 region has 12 residues. Trimming removed 6 bases from V and 2 bases from J, with 5 bases in between. Germline lookup yields CDR1 MDHEN and CDR2 SYDVKM.

The CDR3 is CASSPRQGGNSPLHF. The CDR3 DNA reads as TGTGCCAGCAGTCCTCGACAGGGAGGGAATTCACCCCTCCACTTT. The chain employs TRBV2 and TRBJ1-6; 7 nucleotides line up with TRBD1. In germline, CDR1 is SNHLY, CDR2 FYNNEI. With V trimmed by 5 bases and J by 7 bases, 8 bases remained unmatched. CDR3 length: 15 amino acids.

This clonotype has only a few counts. The V and J genes are TRBV19 and TRBJ1-5; 9 bases are a match to TRBD1. Germline V gene lookup returns CDR1 LNHDA and CDR2 SQIVND (reference sequence). The CDR3 consists of 15 residues. Unmatched junction bases numbered 9, after V lost 6 bases and J lost 6 bases. CDR3 region: CASRSGQGSSQPQHF. The CDR3 DNA sequence: TGTGCCAGTAGATCGGGACAGGGATCTTCTCAGCCCCAGCATTTT.

The chain couples TRBV20-1 to TRBJ2-5; 7 bases fit TRBD2. Trimming cost V 6 bases and J 5 bases; bases outside gene matches: 12. Germline V gene lookup returns CDR1 DFQATT and CDR2 SNEGSKA (reference sequence). The CDR3 is 14 residues long. The CDR3 protein is CSAQTSGRAETQYF. In DNA form, the CDR3 reads TGCAGTGCCCAGACTTCAGGGAGGGCGGAGACCCAGTACTTC.

The chain employs TRBV7-6 and TRBJ1-2; 11 positions agree with TRBD1. From germline, CDR1 is SGHVS and CDR2 FNYEAQ. The CDR3 is 13 residues long. J gave up 6 bases and V 3 bases, and 0 bases lay outside the gene matches. For the CDR3, the DNA is TGTGCCAGCAGCTTGGGACAGGGGGATGGCTACACCTTC. This sequence encodes CASSLGQGDGYTF.